These T cell receptor beta chains were read from a single sample in a study of human T cells and chemical hapten exposure. Via MiXCR, TCRdb re-called the RACE reads, giving one row per CDR3 protein. The sample comprises about 89,000 distinct CDR3 sequences, 10% to 15% of which are singletons, and around 5.8% rests with the top ten. The sequencing used whole blood, collected in connection with sensitization to the hapten diphenylcyclopropenone (DPC). The source is a woman aged 50 to 65 with alopecia areata. Some clones in this sample may be carry-over from other donors' samples. CDR3s include the opening cysteine and the closing phenylalanine or tryptophan. A D gene is named only where the DNA matches it firmly.

D gene: -; V gene: TRBV3-1; CDR3 protein: CATGQGASYNSPLHF
D gene: -; V gene: TRBV9; CDR3 protein: CASSVYGSYNEQFF
D gene: -; V gene: TRBV7-9; CDR3 protein: CASSQGIWTDNEKLFF
D gene: -; V gene: TRBV7-8; CDR3 protein: CASSSHPNHPEGEQFF
D gene: TRBD1; V gene: TRBV10-3; CDR3 protein: CAISPGQGNTGELFF
D gene: TRBD1; V gene: TRBV7-2; CDR3 protein: CASSLPGQTSYEQYF
D gene: -; V gene: TRBV5-6; CDR3 protein: CASSFQGAGYTF
D gene: TRBD1; V gene: TRBV3-1; CDR3 protein: CASSHLTGESPLHF
D gene: TRBD2; V gene: TRBV12-3/TRBV12-4; CDR3 protein: CASRPGTSGNNTGELFF
D gene: -; V gene: TRBV15; CDR3 protein: CATSRDRGPNQPQHF
D gene: -; V gene: TRBV9; CDR3 protein: CASSPPENTIYF
D gene: -; V gene: TRBV23-1; CDR3 protein: CASSQLRSPPYEQYF
D gene: TRBD2; V gene: TRBV12-3/TRBV12-4; CDR3 protein: CASSFTTSGSQETQYF
D gene: -; V gene: TRBV5-1; CDR3 protein: CASSLELTDTQYF
D gene: TRBD2; V gene: TRBV6-5; CDR3 protein: CASSYLGLAMNTGELFF
D gene: TRBD2; V gene: TRBV13; CDR3 protein: CASSSRGTSGSDTQYF
D gene: -; V gene: TRBV28; CDR3 protein: CASISFGEAFF
D gene: -; V gene: TRBV18; CDR3 protein: CASSPLKGQEKLFF
D gene: TRBD1; V gene: TRBV5-1; CDR3 protein: CASSPGTGPHNEQFF
D gene: -; V gene: TRBV4-2; CDR3 protein: CASSQPSAGYEQYF
D gene: TRBD1; V gene: TRBV7-9; CDR3 protein: CASSRPGQVNTEAFF
D gene: TRBD2; V gene: TRBV12-3/TRBV12-4; CDR3 protein: CASRSGTSGPSADTQYF
D gene: TRBD1; V gene: TRBV5-1; CDR3 protein: CASSSGQGGPDTQYF
D gene: -; V gene: TRBV19; CDR3 protein: CASSREGWGSQPQHF
D gene: TRBD2; V gene: TRBV2; CDR3 protein: CASTGGPTDEQFF
D gene: -; V gene: TRBV10-2; CDR3 protein: CASSEIWYNEQFF
D gene: -; V gene: TRBV4-1; CDR3 protein: CASSQDWQGATGEQYF
D gene: -; V gene: TRBV7-6; CDR3 protein: CASSRWPSGNTIYF
D gene: -; V gene: TRBV28; CDR3 protein: CASSPPQTYGYTF
D gene: -; V gene: TRBV10-3; CDR3 protein: CAIGGQRTEAFF
D gene: -; V gene: TRBV15; CDR3 protein: CATSRAPRVDGRETQYF
D gene: -; V gene: TRBV3-1; CDR3 protein: CASSTSPARYYGYTF
D gene: -; V gene: TRBV7-2; CDR3 protein: CASTLIAGNTIYF
D gene: -; V gene: TRBV12-3/TRBV12-4; CDR3 protein: CASSIPSREGTEAFF
D gene: -; V gene: TRBV7-2; CDR3 protein: CASSSGGIGNTIYF
D gene: TRBD2; V gene: TRBV11-2; CDR3 protein: CASSLNLAGVNTGELFF
D gene: -; V gene: TRBV18; CDR3 protein: CASSPTAGSGYEQYF
D gene: TRBD2; V gene: TRBV3-1; CDR3 protein: CASSIPGLAGGRIEQFF
D gene: -; V gene: TRBV18; CDR3 protein: CASSPKAGSIYEQYF
D gene: TRBD2; V gene: TRBV27; CDR3 protein: CASSRLAGGAWYNEQFF
D gene: TRBD2; V gene: TRBV30; CDR3 protein: CAWSRTSRLTGELFF
D gene: -; V gene: TRBV7-2; CDR3 protein: CASSLGVFQETQYF
D gene: -; V gene: TRBV12-3/TRBV12-4; CDR3 protein: CASSPRGMDTEAFF
D gene: -; V gene: TRBV29-1; CDR3 protein: CSVEKGPNTEAFF
D gene: TRBD2; V gene: TRBV28; CDR3 protein: CASSFQTSGRLGQFF
D gene: TRBD1; V gene: TRBV11-2; CDR3 protein: CASSYRGRGETQYF
D gene: TRBD1; V gene: TRBV19; CDR3 protein: CASTAGGYTGELFF
D gene: -; V gene: TRBV10-2; CDR3 protein: CASSPGFFETQYF
D gene: -; V gene: TRBV2; CDR3 protein: CASRTTGLLYTEAFF
D gene: TRBD2; V gene: TRBV20-1; CDR3 protein: CSARVSGITYEQFF
D gene: TRBD1; V gene: TRBV29-1; CDR3 protein: CSVIQGAGEKLFF
D gene: -; V gene: TRBV20-1; CDR3 protein: CSADEQGFEQYF
D gene: -; V gene: TRBV7-6; CDR3 protein: CASSLGTTQETQYF
D gene: TRBD1; V gene: TRBV29-1; CDR3 protein: CSVESSDDRGLRYEQYF